This T cell receptor beta chain was observed in a study of cytomegalovirus exposure and HLA in healthy donors. J gave up 7 bases and V 1 base, and 5 bases lay outside the gene matches. The germline V gene has CDR1 MNHNY and CDR2 SVGAGI (reference sequence). CDR3 length: 14 amino acids. Study findings and constraints: Per a later analysis, HLA-associated TCR beta chains showed more clonal expansion than other, equally common TCR beta chains. Common viral pathogens seemed, in a later analysis, to connect with several of the most significant clusters. Some TCR beta chains (over 150 of them) were listed as cytomegalovirus-associated.

Details on this clone: The antigen remains unidentified.

PCR primers comprised 60 Vbeta and 13 Jbeta primers. As processed by the authors: Later reanalysis found 80 million or so unique TCR beta chains, roughly 10 million of them shared. Clones were read by immunoSEQ multiplex PCR, and TCRdb kept only the in-frame ones, dropping some. The D gene and trimming were derived from the DNA, and the V and J assignments and clone size from that table. The sample holds over 150,000 clones; around 68% are singletons and the top ten take approximately 1.5%. Sequencing was performed on PBMCs. This clonotype was sampled from a man between 45 and 60 years old in good health and CMV-seronegative. This chain uses TRBV6-6 with TRBJ1-1; TRBD1 matches at 8 bases. The CDR3: CASSYYTGGLEAFF. The CDR3 region has the DNA TGTGCCAGCAGTTACTATACAGGGGGGCTTGAAGCTTTCTTT.